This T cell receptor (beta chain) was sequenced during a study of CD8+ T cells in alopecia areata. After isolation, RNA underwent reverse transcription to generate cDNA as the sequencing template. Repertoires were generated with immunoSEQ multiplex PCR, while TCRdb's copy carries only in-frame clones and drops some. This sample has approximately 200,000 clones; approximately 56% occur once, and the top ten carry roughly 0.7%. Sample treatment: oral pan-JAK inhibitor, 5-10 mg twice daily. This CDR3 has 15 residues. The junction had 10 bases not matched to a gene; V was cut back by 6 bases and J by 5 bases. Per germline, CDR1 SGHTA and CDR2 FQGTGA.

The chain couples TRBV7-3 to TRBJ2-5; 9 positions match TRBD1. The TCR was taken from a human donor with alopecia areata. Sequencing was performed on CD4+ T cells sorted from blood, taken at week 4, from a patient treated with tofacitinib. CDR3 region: CASRHHRGPAETQYF. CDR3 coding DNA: TGTGCCAGCAGACACCACAGGGGGCCAGCGGAGACCCAGTACTTC.